The clone carrying this T cell receptor beta chain was counted at least ten times. Its target is unknown. The data originate from a study of CD8 T cells in ankylosing spondylitis. Study results and caveats: Matched ankylosing spondylitis synovial fluid reportedly contained a significantly enriched population of disease-linked clones. Previously reported in reactive arthritis synovial fluid and blood were some of the motif variants. A motif of fewer than ten highly homologous TCR beta variants was seen as apparently characteristic of ankylosing spondylitis blood. Clones linked to the disease showed a CD8+ phenotype. They occurred at relatively low frequencies in peripheral blood.

V was cut by 0 bases and J by 2 bases, with 8 bases left in between. The CDR3 is 14 amino acids. Per germline, CDR1 SGDLS and CDR2 YYNGEE. Via MiXCR, TCRdb re-called the 5' RACE reads, giving one row per CDR3 protein. This table has some 42,000 distinct CDR3 sequences, 2.5% to 3.5% appearing once. Sequencing was carried out using blood, either unsorted or a sorted T cell fraction (not recorded which). The chain links TRBV9 to TRBJ1-2; D not certain. This clonotype was sampled from a male donor with ankylosing spondylitis or in good health (not recorded which). The CDR3 region has the DNA TGTGCCAGCAGCGTAGACTTAGGAAACTATGGCTACACCTTC. Encoded protein: CASSVDLGNYGYTF.